Listed below are T cell receptor beta chains from one sample, sequenced in a study of chemoradiotherapy in HPV16-positive cancers. The method was immunoSEQ multiplex PCR; TCRdb's version includes in-frame clones alone and lacks a portion of them. This sample carries about 11,000 clones, about 77% of them seen once, and the ten largest clones take less than 2.5%. Sampling was carried out from a patient who underwent chemoradiotherapy. These receptors were taken from a human donor with HPV-associated anogenital cancer. CDR3s include the opening cysteine and the closing phenylalanine or tryptophan. A D gene is named only where the DNA matches it firmly. Clone size is given for some rows only: seen once, a few or many times, or a class if the clone is expanded.

clone_size	d_call	j_call	v_call	cdr3_nt	cdr3_aa
.	.	TRBJ2-5	TRBV5-4	TGTGCCAGCAGCTCCGATACAGGGACCTGGGAGCAGTACTTC	CASSSDTGTWEQYF
.	TRBD1	TRBJ1-2	TRBV5-1	TGCGCCAGCAGCTTACAGGGGGCTGGAGGCTACACCTTC	CASSLQGAGGYTF
.	.	TRBJ2-6	TRBV19	TGTGCCAGTAGTATGCCCCCGGGTGGATCGAACTCTGGGGCCAACGTCCTGACTTTC	CASSMPPGGSNSGANVLTF
few	.	TRBJ1-1	TRBV10-2	TGCGCCAGCAGTATTAGCGCTGAAGCTTTCTTT	CASSISAEAFF
once	TRBD2	TRBJ2-5	TRBV7-2	TGTGCCAGCAGCTTAGTAGCGGGGGACGGGACCCAGTACTTC	CASSLVAGDGTQYF
.	TRBD1	TRBJ2-5	TRBV7-9	TGTGCCAGCAGCTTAGCGGGCGCAGGGGGAGAGACCCAGTACTTC	CASSLAGAGGETQYF
.	.	TRBJ1-6	TRBV6-1	TGTGCCAGCAGTGAACAGACGAGCTCCTATAATTCACCCCTCCACTTT	CASSEQTSSYNSPLHF
.	TRBD2	TRBJ2-3	TRBV5-1	TGCGCCAGCAGCTTGGCTGCGGGGGGCTTAGATACGCAGTATTTT	CASSLAAGGLDTQYF
.	.	TRBJ2-2	TRBV23-1	TGCGCCAGCAGTCTGTCAAACACCGGGGAGCTGTTTTTT	CASSLSNTGELFF
.	.	TRBJ2-3	TRBV7-6	TGTGCCAGCAGCTTAGAGGGGCGAGACACAGATACGCAGTATTTT	CASSLEGRDTDTQYF
.	.	TRBJ2-5	TRBV30	TGTGCCTGGAGTGCGGTAGAGACCCAGTACTTC	CAWSAVETQYF
few	.	TRBJ1-6	TRBV6-1	TGTGCCAGCAGTGGTACAGCGGATTCACCCCTCCACTTT	CASSGTADSPLHF
.	.	TRBJ2-7	TRBV18	TGTGCCAGCTCACCGGGGAGGGGGATCTCCTACGAGCAGTACTTC	CASSPGRGISYEQYF
once	.	TRBJ1-1	TRBV21-1	TGTGCCAGCAGCAAAAGGCAGGAGGAAGCTTTCTTT	CASSKRQEEAFF
.	.	TRBJ1-2	TRBV7-2	TGTGCCAGCAGCTTAGCCGGGACATCTGTAAGTGGCTACACCTTC	CASSLAGTSVSGYTF
.	.	TRBJ2-2	TRBV2	TGTGCCAGCAGTGAAGGCTGGGGGACTCAGCCGCCCGGGGAGCTGTTTTTT	CASSEGWGTQPPGELFF
.	TRBD1	TRBJ2-2	TRBV10-1	TGCGCCAGCAGTGACCTCCGGACAGGGAAATCCGGGGAGCTGTTTTTT	CASSDLRTGKSGELFF
.	TRBD1	TRBJ1-2	TRBV5-6	TGTGCCAGCAGCAATGACAGGGGTTCACTCTATGGCTACACCTTC	CASSNDRGSLYGYTF
.	TRBD1	TRBJ1-4	TRBV5-1	TGCGCCAGCAGCTGGAAAGGACAGGGGGATGGGGGTGAAAAACTGTTTTTT	CASSWKGQGDGGEKLFF
.	TRBD1	TRBJ1-2	TRBV7-9	TGTGCCAGCAGCTTAGTAGGGACAGGGGGCGCCTTCTATGGCTACACCTTC	CASSLVGTGGAFYGYTF
.	TRBD1	TRBJ2-1	TRBV4-2	TGTGCCAGCAGCCAACCCGGACAGGGGAATGAGCAGTTCTTC	CASSQPGQGNEQFF
once	.	TRBJ1-1	TRBV5-1	TGCGCCAGCAACCCCTCAGTCTGGGACTCCACCCAGAGACACACTGAAGCTTTCTTT	CASNPSVWDSTQRHTEAFF
.	.	TRBJ1-1	TRBV4-3	TGCGCCAGCAGCCAAGATCTTGGGAACACTGAAGCTTTCTTT	CASSQDLGNTEAFF
once	TRBD1	TRBJ1-2	TRBV6-6	TGTGCCAGCAGTTACTCGGGGGACAGCTATGGCTACACCTTC	CASSYSGDSYGYTF
.	TRBD1	TRBJ1-3	TRBV10-3	TGTGCCATCAGTGAGCCGGGACAGCCTTCCTCTGGAAACACCATATATTTT	CAISEPGQPSSGNTIYF
once	.	TRBJ2-3	TRBV10-3	TGTGCCATCAGTGAAGGTGGAGATACGCAGTATTTT	CAISEGGDTQYF
.	TRBD1	TRBJ2-2	TRBV27	TGTGCCAGCAGATTGCATGGACAGGGGGCCGCCGGGGAGCTGTTTTTT	CASRLHGQGAAGELFF
few	.	TRBJ1-2	TRBV29-1	TGCAGCGTTGAAGATCGTTCTTTGGGTGGCTACACCTTC	CSVEDRSLGGYTF
few	.	TRBJ1-1	TRBV5-1	TGCGCCAGTCATCAGGATTTCATGAACACTGAAGCTTTCTTT	CASHQDFMNTEAFF
.	.	TRBJ1-2	TRBV29-1	TGCAGCGTTGAAGGCCTTCGGAACTATGGCTACACCTTC	CSVEGLRNYGYTF
few	TRBD2	TRBJ2-2	TRBV5-5	TGTGCCAGCAGCACTACTAGCGGGGGTAACACCGGGGAGCTGTTTTTT	CASSTTSGGNTGELFF
.	TRBD1	TRBJ1-4	TRBV7-9	TGTGCCAGCAGCTTACGGACAGGAAATGAAAAACTGTTTTTT	CASSLRTGNEKLFF
.	.	TRBJ2-1	TRBV21-1	TGTGCCAGCAGCAAAGCTTTCGGGGGGATAGCGGGGGGCCCTTGGGATGAGCAGTTCTTC	CASSKAFGGIAGGPWDEQFF